This TCR beta chain was captured in a study of vaccination and CD4 T cells after COVID-19. The assay that was used to sequence DNA from cultured CD4+ T cells was the Oncomine TCR Beta short-read assay. Genomic DNA was drawn out of CD4+ T cells grown in culture. TCRdb ran MiXCR on the PCR reads and lists one entry per CDR3 protein. Of roughly 7,000 distinct CDR3 sequences listed, 45% are singletons. Overall study results and limits: SARS-CoV-2-reactive clonotypes showed a nonsignificant median rise from roughly 21 to 40.

This CDR3 has 17 amino acids. CDR1 and CDR2 from the germline V gene are MNHEY and SVGEGT. The junction had 12 bases not matched to a gene; V was cut back by 4 bases and J by 2 bases. Treatment noted: approximately nine-day PBMC culture with coronavirus spike peptide pools or control peptides (ViraFEST assay). Regarding this clonotype: No antigen is known for it.

The TCR was taken from a human donor who had recovered from COVID-19. Material for sequencing was CD4+ T cells from blood, cultured in vitro. The genes are TRBV6-2 or TRBV6-3 and TRBJ2-5; 8 nucleotides align to TRBD2. CDR3: CASSWGLSSGDQETQYF. CDR3 nucleotide sequence: TGTGCCAGCAGTTGGGGCCTGAGTAGCGGGGATCAAGAGACCCAGTACTTC.